These T cell receptor beta chains were read from a single sample in a study of cytomegalovirus exposure and HLA in healthy donors. The repertoire was sequenced with immunoSEQ multiplex PCR; TCRdb's copy has only in-frame clones and lacks some. The sample records 150,000 to 170,000 clones, 70% to 80% being singletons. Source material: PBMCs. These receptors were taken from a man under 40 in good health and CMV-seronegative. Each CDR3 is given with its conserved first and last residue. The D gene is left open where the match is weak. Rows may omit the clone size; those that give it use once, few, many or a size class.

clone size	V gene	J gene	D gene	CDR3 protein	CDR3 DNA
-	TRBV5-6	TRBJ2-5	TRBD1	CASSNLRDRGPQETQYF	TGTGCCAGCAGCAACCTCCGGGACAGGGGGCCCCAAGAGACCCAGTACTTC
-	TRBV9	TRBJ2-3	-	CASSDAALRTDTQYF	TGTGCCAGCAGCGATGCGGCCCTAAGGACAGATACGCAGTATTTT
-	TRBV7-9	TRBJ2-5	TRBD2	CASIAAGGPRETQYF	TGTGCCAGCATCGCAGCGGGGGGGCCGCGAGAGACCCAGTACTTC
-	TRBV6-1	TRBJ1-1	-	CASSEGNSPTEAFF	TGTGCCAGCAGTGAAGGGAACAGCCCCACTGAAGCTTTCTTT
-	TRBV29-1	TRBJ2-7	-	CSVEEQGGYEQYF	TGCAGCGTTGAAGAGCAGGGGGGCTACGAGCAGTACTTC
once	TRBV29-1	TRBJ2-2	TRBD2	CSGASPGRGGTGELFF	TGCAGCGGCGCCTCCCCCGGGAGGGGAGGCACCGGGGAGCTGTTTTTT
-	TRBV4-2	TRBJ2-3	TRBD2	CASSQDFLAGGKGTDTQYF	TGTGCCAGCAGCCAAGATTTTCTAGCGGGGGGCAAGGGCACAGATACGCAGTATTTT
-	TRBV28	TRBJ1-3	TRBD1	CASAQGSGNTIYF	TGTGCCAGCGCACAGGGGAGCGGAAACACCATATATTTT
-	TRBV29-1	TRBJ2-2	TRBD1	CSVEAQGAGTGELFF	TGCAGCGTTGAGGCACAGGGGGCGGGGACCGGGGAGCTGTTTTTT
-	TRBV6-1	TRBJ1-5	-	CASSQVTSSQHF	TGTGCCAGCAGCCAGGTCACTTCGTCCCAGCATTTT
-	TRBV5-1	TRBJ2-7	TRBD1	CASSGTGRNEQYF	TGCGCCAGCAGCGGGACAGGGCGGAACGAGCAGTACTTC
-	TRBV6-1	TRBJ2-5	-	CASSETGLRQETQYF	TGTGCCAGCAGTGAAACGGGACTGCGCCAAGAGACCCAGTACTTC
-	TRBV29-1	TRBJ1-2	-	CSVEATGLNNGYTF	TGCAGCGTTGAAGCAACAGGCCTTAATAATGGCTACACCTTC
-	TRBV7-2	TRBJ1-2	TRBD1	CASSSGTGRYGYTF	TGTGCCAGCAGCTCTGGGACAGGGAGGTATGGCTACACCTTC
once	TRBV29-1	TRBJ1-5	-	CSVAGAPNQPQHF	TGCAGCGTAGCGGGAGCCCCGAATCAGCCCCAGCATTTT
-	TRBV6-1	TRBJ1-3	-	CASSESAGYGNTIYF	TGTGCCAGCAGTGAAAGTGCGGGGTACGGAAACACCATATATTTT
-	TRBV20-1	TRBJ1-1	TRBD1	CSAELQGSAFF	TGCAGTGCGGAACTACAGGGGTCAGCTTTCTTT
-	TRBV6-6	TRBJ1-4	-	CASSAHSEKLFF	TGTGCCAGCAGTGCTCACAGCGAAAAACTGTTTTTT
few	TRBV6-1	TRBJ1-1	TRBD1	CASSRNPGGKAEAFF	TGTGCCAGCAGTAGAAATCCAGGGGGGAAAGCTGAAGCTTTCTTT
-	TRBV19	TRBJ2-2	TRBD1	CASLPGQRTGELFF	TGTGCCTCTCTACCGGGACAGCGTACCGGGGAGCTGTTTTTT
-	TRBV9	TRBJ1-2	-	CASSADRGAIYGYTF	TGTGCCAGCAGCGCCGACCGGGGAGCCATCTATGGCTACACCTTC
-	TRBV5-4	TRBJ2-7	TRBD1	CASSLSGTGIDEQYF	TGTGCCAGCAGCTTGTCAGGGACAGGGATCGACGAGCAGTACTTC
-	TRBV6-1	TRBJ2-1	-	CASSEGGAGDYNEQFF	TGTGCCAGCAGTGAAGGGGGTGCAGGGGATTACAATGAGCAGTTCTTC
-	TRBV4-3	TRBJ1-1	TRBD1	CASRGTGVDTEAFF	TGCGCCAGCAGGGGGACAGGGGTGGACACTGAAGCTTTCTTT
-	TRBV4-3	TRBJ2-1	-	CASSQVLGINEQFF	TGCGCCAGCAGCCAAGTCCTAGGAATAAATGAGCAGTTCTTC
-	TRBV4-1	TRBJ1-2	-	CASSQEGRSRRYGYTF	TGCGCCAGCAGCCAAGAGGGCCGTTCCCGGCGCTATGGCTACACCTTC
once	TRBV28	TRBJ2-1	-	CASRRGGSYNEQFF	TGTGCCAGCAGGCGAGGGGGCTCCTACAATGAGCAGTTCTTC
-	TRBV5-4	TRBJ2-6	TRBD1	CASSLAPGQGPGANVLTF	TGTGCCAGCAGCTTGGCGCCGGGACAGGGGCCTGGGGCCAACGTCCTGACTTTC
-	TRBV6-5	TRBJ2-5	TRBD2	CASSSLAGGPQETQYF	TGTGCCAGCAGTTCGTTAGCGGGGGGGCCGCAAGAGACCCAGTACTTC
few	TRBV2	TRBJ1-1	-	CASSVGSGNTEAFF	TGTGCCAGCAGTGTTGGTTCCGGGAACACTGAAGCTTTCTTT
-	TRBV6-5	TRBJ2-5	-	CASSYSGSTYQETQYF	TGTGCCAGCAGTTACTCGGGCAGTACGTACCAAGAGACCCAGTACTTC
once	TRBV5-6	TRBJ1-2	TRBD1	CASRQGAYYGYTF	TGTGCCAGCCGACAGGGAGCTTATTATGGCTACACCTTC
-	TRBV5-1	TRBJ1-2	TRBD1	CASSGGQTGEGYGYTF	TGCGCCAGCAGCGGCGGACAGACAGGGGAGGGCTATGGCTACACCTTC
-	TRBV10-3	TRBJ1-5	-	CAIGPFASQPQHF	TGTGCCATCGGCCCGTTCGCTTCTCAGCCCCAGCATTTT
-	TRBV5-4	TRBJ1-2	TRBD1	CASSPNRGDGYTF	TGTGCCAGCAGCCCTAACAGGGGAGATGGCTACACCTTC
-	TRBV19	TRBJ1-6	-	CASSIDSYSPLHF	TGTGCCAGTAGTATTGACAGTTATTCACCCCTCCACTTT
-	TRBV7-7	TRBJ1-5	-	CASSFKGEDPAKQPQNF	TGTGCTAGCAGCTTTAAAGGGGAAGACCCTGCGAAACAGCCCCAGAATTTT
-	TRBV30	TRBJ1-6	-	CAWRGEGDSPLHF	TGTGCCTGGAGAGGGGAGGGGGATTCACCCCTCCACTTT
-	TRBV28	TRBJ1-2	TRBD1	CASSRGQDNYGYTF	TGTGCCAGCAGCCGGGGACAGGATAACTATGGCTACACCTTC
-	TRBV5-1	TRBJ2-7	-	CASSWGTPTYEQYF	TGCGCCAGCAGCTGGGGGACACCGACCTACGAGCAGTACTTC
-	TRBV19	TRBJ2-7	TRBD2	CASSISLGLASEQYF	TGTGCCAGTAGTATCTCCCTGGGACTAGCGAGCGAGCAGTACTTC
-	TRBV28	TRBJ2-7	-	CASSLTRGGEQYF	TGTGCCAGCAGTTTAACGAGGGGGGGGGAGCAGTACTTC
-	TRBV19	TRBJ1-1	-	CASSFYGSEAFF	TGTGCCAGTAGTTTTTACGGGAGTGAAGCTTTCTTT
-	TRBV7-6	TRBJ2-3	TRBD2	CASSLAPTIGLAGGRDTQYF	TGTGCCAGCAGCTTAGCTCCAACAATTGGACTAGCGGGGGGTAGAGATACGCAGTATTTT
few	TRBV5-5	TRBJ1-1	TRBD1	CASSTGQGATEAFF	TGTGCCAGCAGTACAGGACAGGGGGCCACTGAAGCTTTCTTT